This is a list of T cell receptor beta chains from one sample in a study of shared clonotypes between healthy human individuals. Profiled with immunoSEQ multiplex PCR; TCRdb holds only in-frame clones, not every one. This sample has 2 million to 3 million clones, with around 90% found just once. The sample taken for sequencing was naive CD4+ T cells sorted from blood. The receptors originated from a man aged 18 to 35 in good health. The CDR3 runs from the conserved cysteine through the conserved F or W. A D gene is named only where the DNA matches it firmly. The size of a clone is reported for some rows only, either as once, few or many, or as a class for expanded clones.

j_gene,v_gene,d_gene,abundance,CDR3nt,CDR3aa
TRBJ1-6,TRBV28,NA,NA,TGTGCCAGCAGTTTTGGGTCGCGGCCCAGCTCCTATAATTCACCCCTCCACTTT,CASSFGSRPSSYNSPLHF
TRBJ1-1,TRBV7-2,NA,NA,TGTGCCAGCAGCTTTGGGTTTTTCACTGAAGCTTTCTTT,CASSFGFFTEAFF
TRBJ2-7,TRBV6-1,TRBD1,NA,TGTGCCAGCACCTTACTGGACAGGGTGAGCGAGCAGTACTTC,CASTLLDRVSEQYF
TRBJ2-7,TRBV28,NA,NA,TGTGCCAGCAGTCAGGGTTGGTACGAGCAGTACTTC,CASSQGWYEQYF
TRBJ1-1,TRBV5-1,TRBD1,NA,TGCGCCAGCCGATTCTCGACAGGGGGGAGCGCTGAAGCTTTCTTT,CASRFSTGGSAEAFF
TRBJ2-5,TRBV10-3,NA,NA,TGTGCCATCAGTGACAAGGGGGGAGAGGGGGAGACCCAGTACTTC,CAISDKGGEGETQYF
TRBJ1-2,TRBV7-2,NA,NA,TGTGCCAGCAGCCCCATTTATAGTGGGGGGCTTAAGGATGGCTACACCTTC,CASSPIYSGGLKDGYTF
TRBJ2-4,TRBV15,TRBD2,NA,TGTGCCACCAGCAGAGATTCCGGGACTATCCTAGCCAAAAACATTCAGTACTTC,CATSRDSGTILAKNIQYF
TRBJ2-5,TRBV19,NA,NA,TGTGCCAGTAGTATAGCCCACGGACGGGAGACCCAGTACTTC,CASSIAHGRETQYF
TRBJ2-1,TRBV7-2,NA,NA,TGTGCCAGCAGCTTACAGAGGCGGCAGTTCTTC,CASSLQRRQFF
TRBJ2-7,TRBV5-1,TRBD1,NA,TGCGCCAGCAGCTTGACCCGACAGGGGTTCTACGAGCAGTACTTC,CASSLTRQGFYEQYF
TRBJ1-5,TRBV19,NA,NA,TGTGCCAGTATGGATGGAACAGGTTTTAACAATCAGCCCCAGCATTTT,CASMDGTGFNNQPQHF
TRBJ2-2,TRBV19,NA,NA,TGTGCCAGTAGTAAAGTCGGGACCGGGGAGCTGTTTTTT,CASSKVGTGELFF
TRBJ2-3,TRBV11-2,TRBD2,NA,TGTGCCAGCAGCCGGGGGACTAGCGGCAGTGGCACAGATACGCAGTATTTT,CASSRGTSGSGTDTQYF
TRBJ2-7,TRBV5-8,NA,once,TGTGCCAGCAGCTTGGTACAGAGACTCGAGCAGTACTTC,CASSLVQRLEQYF
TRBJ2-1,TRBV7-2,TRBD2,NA,TGTGCCAGCAGCTCTAGCGGGAGTGTTAATGAGCAGTTCTTC,CASSSSGSVNEQFF
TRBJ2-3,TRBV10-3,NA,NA,TGTGCCATCAGTGAGAATGGCGGGAGCACAGATACGCAGTATTTT,CAISENGGSTDTQYF
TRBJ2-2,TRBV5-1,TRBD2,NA,TGCGCCAGCAGCGGTACTAGCGGGAGTTTGCCCGGGGAGCTGTTTTTT,CASSGTSGSLPGELFF
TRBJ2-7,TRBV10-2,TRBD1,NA,TGCGCCAGCAGTGAGCCGCAGGGGGCCTACGAGCAGTACTTC,CASSEPQGAYEQYF
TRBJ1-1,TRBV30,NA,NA,TGTGCCTGGAGAAGTTTCGTGACCAACACTGAAGCTTTCTTT,CAWRSFVTNTEAFF
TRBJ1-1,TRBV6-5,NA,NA,TGTGCCAGCAGTTCACCAGGGCCCACTGAAGCTTTCTTT,CASSSPGPTEAFF
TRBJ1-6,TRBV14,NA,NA,TGTGCCAGCAGCCAAGAAGGCAGCTCCTATAATTCACCCCTCCACTTT,CASSQEGSSYNSPLHF
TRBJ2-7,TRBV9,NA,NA,TGTGCCAGCAGCGTTAGATCGACAGTCGTATACGAGCAGTACTTC,CASSVRSTVVYEQYF
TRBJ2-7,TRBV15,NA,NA,TGTGCCACCAGCAGAGATGTGGGGGCCACCATCTCCTACGAGCAGTACTTC,CATSRDVGATISYEQYF
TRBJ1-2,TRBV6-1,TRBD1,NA,TGTGCCAGCAGTCGACAGGGAACCCTCGGGGGCTACACCTTC,CASSRQGTLGGYTF
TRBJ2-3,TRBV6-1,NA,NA,TGTGCCACCAAGACAACGACTAGCACAGATACGCAGTATTTT,CATKTTTSTDTQYF
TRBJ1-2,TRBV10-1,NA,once,TGCGCCAGCAGTGTGGGCCGCGGATATGGCTACACCTTC,CASSVGRGYGYTF
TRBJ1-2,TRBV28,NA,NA,TGTGCCAGCAGTTTGGAGGGTTATGGCTACACCTTC,CASSLEGYGYTF
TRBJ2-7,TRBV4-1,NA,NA,TGCGCCAGCACATTGACAGCAGCGACCTACGAGCAGTACTTC,CASTLTAATYEQYF
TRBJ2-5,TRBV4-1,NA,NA,TGCGCCAGCAGCCAAGGGGGAGGGGGGATAAGCGGACAAGAGACCCAGTACTTC,CASSQGGGGISGQETQYF
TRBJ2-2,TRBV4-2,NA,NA,TGTGCCAGCAGCCAAGATAGGACTCGATCACTACTGTTTTTT,CASSQDRTRSLLFF
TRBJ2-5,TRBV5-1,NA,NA,TGCGCCAGCAGCTTGGGCAGTAGGGAGACCCAGTACTTC,CASSLGSRETQYF
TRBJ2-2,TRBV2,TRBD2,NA,TGTGCCAGCATTATAGCGGGAGCCGGGGAGCTGTTTTTT,CASIIAGAGELFF
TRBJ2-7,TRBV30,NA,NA,TGTGCCTATAAGTTTTCAAGTTACGAGCAGTACTTC,CAYKFSSYEQYF
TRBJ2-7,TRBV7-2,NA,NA,TGTGCCAGCACCCTAGTAACGGGGGTCCTCTACGAGCAGTACTTC,CASTLVTGVLYEQYF
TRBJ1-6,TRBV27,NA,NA,TGTGCCAGCAGTTTAAACGGGCAACTTAATTCACCCCTCCACTTT,CASSLNGQLNSPLHF
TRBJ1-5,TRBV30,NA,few,TGTGCCTGGAGTCAACTAAAGGGCGGAGGGGATCAGCCCCAGCATTTT,CAWSQLKGGGDQPQHF
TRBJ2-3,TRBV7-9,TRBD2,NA,TGTGCCAGCAGTCCCTTCAGCGGGGGCGAAGACACAGATACGCAGTATTTT,CASSPFSGGEDTDTQYF
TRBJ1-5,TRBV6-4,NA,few,TGTGCCACCAAACGGGGGGCGGATTATCAGCCCCAGCATTTT,CATKRGADYQPQHF
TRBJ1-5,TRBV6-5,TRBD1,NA,TGTGCCAGCAGTTCGACAGGGCCTTATAGCAATCAGCCCCAGCATTTT,CASSSTGPYSNQPQHF
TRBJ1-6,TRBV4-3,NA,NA,TGCGCCAGCAGCCAAGGGGCGGTTCAGGCCATCTCCCATTCACCCCTCCACTTT,CASSQGAVQAISHSPLHF
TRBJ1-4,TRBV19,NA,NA,TGTGCCAGTAGTATCTTTTCTGGTGAAAAACTGTTTTTT,CASSIFSGEKLFF
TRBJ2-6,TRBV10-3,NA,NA,TGTGCCATCAGTGAGGCGGGCCGTTCCTCTGGGGCCAACGTCCTGACTTTC,CAISEAGRSSGANVLTF
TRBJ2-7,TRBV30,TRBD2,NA,TGTGCCTGGAGCGGGACTAGGCTGTACGAGCAGTACTTC,CAWSGTRLYEQYF
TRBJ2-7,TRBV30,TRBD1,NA,TGTGCCTGGAGTGGGGACAGGTTTGGTGGTTACGACGAGCAGTACTTC,CAWSGDRFGGYDEQYF
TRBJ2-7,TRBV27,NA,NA,TGTGCCAGCAGTTTTCGGCCCTACTTGTCCTACGAGCAGTACTTC,CASSFRPYLSYEQYF
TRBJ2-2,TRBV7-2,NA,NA,TGTGCCAGCAGCTTAGCGGCCAATGGTTTCGGGGAGCTGTTTTTT,CASSLAANGFGELFF
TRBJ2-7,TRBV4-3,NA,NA,TGCGCCAGCAGCCAAGATCTGACCCCCTACGAGCAGTACTTC,CASSQDLTPYEQYF
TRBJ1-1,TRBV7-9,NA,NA,TGTGCCAGCAGCTTTTCCCTCCGAAGCAGGGGCCCTGAAGCTTTCTTT,CASSFSLRSRGPEAFF
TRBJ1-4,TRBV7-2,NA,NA,TGTGCCAGCAGCTTAGGCACCAGAAACGAAAAACTGTTTTTT,CASSLGTRNEKLFF
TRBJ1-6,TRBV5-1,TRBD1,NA,TGCGCCAGCAGACGGGGACAGGCTCACAATTCACCCCTCCACTTT,CASRRGQAHNSPLHF
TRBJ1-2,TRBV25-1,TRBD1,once,TGTGCCAGCAGTTTCTCGACAGGGTCCTATGGCTACACCTTC,CASSFSTGSYGYTF
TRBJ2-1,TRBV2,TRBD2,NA,TGTGCCAGCAAGGGACTAGCGGTGCATAAGTTCTTC,CASKGLAVHKFF
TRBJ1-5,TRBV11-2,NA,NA,TGTGCCAGCAGCTTAGAGGGGTTTAGCAATCAGCCCCAGCATTTT,CASSLEGFSNQPQHF
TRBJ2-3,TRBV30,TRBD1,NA,TGTGCCTGGAGTGTAAAGGGGGCGGATACGCAGTATTTT,CAWSVKGADTQYF
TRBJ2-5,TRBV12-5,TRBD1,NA,TGTGCTAGTGGTTTGCGGGACAGATTCTACTTC,CASGLRDRFYF
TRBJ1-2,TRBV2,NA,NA,TGTGCCAGCAGTCGACAGTCGACTAACTATGGCTACACCTTC,CASSRQSTNYGYTF